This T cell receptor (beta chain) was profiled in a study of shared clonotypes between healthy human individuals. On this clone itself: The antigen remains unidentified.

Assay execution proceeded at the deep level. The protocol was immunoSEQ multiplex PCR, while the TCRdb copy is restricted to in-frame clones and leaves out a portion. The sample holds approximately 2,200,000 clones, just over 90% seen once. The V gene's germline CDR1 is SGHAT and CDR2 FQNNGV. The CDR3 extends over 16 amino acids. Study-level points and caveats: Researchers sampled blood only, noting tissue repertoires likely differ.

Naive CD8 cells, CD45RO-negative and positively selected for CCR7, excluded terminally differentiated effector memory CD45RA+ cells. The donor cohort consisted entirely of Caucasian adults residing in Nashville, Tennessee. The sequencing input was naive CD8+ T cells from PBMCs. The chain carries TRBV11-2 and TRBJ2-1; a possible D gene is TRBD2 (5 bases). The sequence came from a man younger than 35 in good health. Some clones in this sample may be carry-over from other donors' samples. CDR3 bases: TGTGCGTATGGGAGCACGAATCACGGTACCTACAATGAGCAGTTCTTC. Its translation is CAYGSTNHGTYNEQFF.